This section outlines one T cell receptor beta chain sequence together with its context. Different DNA sequences within this sample yield the same CDR3. These data come from a study of shared clonotypes between healthy human individuals. Measured with immunoSEQ multiplex PCR; TCRdb has only the in-frame clones, and not every one. The repertoire holds around 1,000,000 clones, with 60% to 80% as singletons. Sample: memory CD4+ T cells from PBMCs. As for subset: CD45RA-negative fraction. The clonotype was recovered from a man younger than 35 in good health. Some clones in this sample may be carry-over from other donors' samples.

The CDR3 is CASSRGDSQETQYF. The CDR3 nucleotides read TGTGCCAGTAGTAGGGGGGACTCCCAAGAGACCCAGTACTTC. The chain links TRBV19 to TRBJ2-5; D possibly corresponds to TRBD2 (6 bases). CDR1 and CDR2 (germline): LNHDA, SQIVND (reference sequence). Trimming removed 4 bases from V and 1 base from J, with 10 bases in between. CDR3 length equals 14 residues.